A selection of T cell receptor beta chains follows, all from one sample in a study of graft-versus-host responses after intestinal transplantation. TCRdb keeps only in-frame clones here, not all; method: immunoSEQ multiplex PCR. The table has fewer than 20,000 clones, about 80% seen once. The specimen was ileum tissue, collected about 100 days after intestinal transplant. The receptors originated from a human patient who received an intestinal transplant, so some T cells may come from the graft donor. The CDR3 runs from the conserved cysteine through the conserved F or W. The order of the fields is CDR3 protein, CDR3 DNA, J gene, D gene, clone size, CDR3 length, V gene. The D gene is left open where the match is weak. Not all rows give a size; the values are once, few, many and, for expanded clones, a class.

CASSIESQPQHF | TGTGCCAGTAGTATTGAGAGTCAGCCCCAGCATTTT | TRBJ1-5 | NA | NA | 12 | TRBV19
CAWSAAGDYEQYF | TGTGCCTGGAGTGCGGCAGGGGACTACGAGCAGTACTTC | TRBJ2-7 | NA | once | 13 | TRBV30
CASSLESTSGSSGTDTQYF | TGCGCCAGCAGCTTGGAGTCGACTAGCGGGAGTTCTGGTACAGATACGCAGTATTTT | TRBJ2-3 | TRBD2 | once | 19 | TRBV5-1
CASSWVREQYF | TGTGCCAGCAGTTGGGTCCGTGAGCAGTACTTC | TRBJ2-7 | NA | NA | 11 | TRBV6-1
CASSSLVGTDTQYF | TGTGCCAGCAGCTCCCTGGTCGGCACAGATACGCAGTATTTT | TRBJ2-3 | NA | NA | 14 | TRBV7-2
CASSPGGPNTGELFF | TGTGCTAGCAGTCCAGGCGGGCCGAACACCGGGGAGCTGTTTTTT | TRBJ2-2 | NA | few | 15 | TRBV7-7
CAISVSGHALSRRSNQPQHF | TGTGCCATCAGTGTCAGCGGACACGCTCTCTCGAGGAGGAGCAATCAGCCCCAGCATTTT | TRBJ1-5 | NA | once | 20 | TRBV10-3
CASSFHPYGPQHF | TGTGCCAGCAGCTTCCACCCGTATGGGCCCCAGCATTTT | TRBJ1-5 | NA | NA | 13 | TRBV28
CASSLGGTDTQYF | TGTGCCAGCAGCTTAGGGGGGACAGATACGCAGTATTTT | TRBJ2-3 | NA | NA | 13 | TRBV11-3
CASSVIRTGDPTEKLFF | TGTGCCAGCAGCGTAATCCGAACAGGGGATCCTACTGAAAAACTGTTTTTT | TRBJ1-4 | TRBD1 | NA | 17 | TRBV9
CASSSRHRLNEKLFF | TGTGCCAGCAGCTCGAGGCACCGCCTGAATGAAAAACTGTTTTTT | TRBJ1-4 | NA | NA | 15 | TRBV11-1
CASSPGQTARETQYF | TGTGCCAGCAGCCCGGGACAGACAGCTCGAGAGACCCAGTACTTC | TRBJ2-5 | TRBD1 | NA | 15 | TRBV7-9
CASSADRDRPYEQYF | TGTGCCAGCAGTGCGGATCGGGACAGACCCTACGAGCAGTACTTC | TRBJ2-7 | TRBD1 | NA | 15 | TRBV6-1
CASSVGPHDGFSYNEQFF | TGTGCCAGCAGCGTTGGCCCTCATGACGGATTCTCCTACAATGAGCAGTTCTTC | TRBJ2-1 | NA | once | 18 | TRBV9
CASSHRGRSFALKNEKLFF | TGTGCCAGCAGCCATCGGGGGCGCAGTTTCGCACTGAAAAATGAAAAACTGTTTTTT | TRBJ1-4 | NA | NA | 19 | TRBV5-5
CASSLARRYYEQYF | TGTGCCAGCAGTTTGGCCAGGCGCTATTACGAGCAGTACTTC | TRBJ2-7 | NA | NA | 14 | TRBV6-6
CALIRGVWTEAFF | TGTGCCTTAATAAGGGGGGTTTGGACTGAAGCTTTCTTT | TRBJ1-1 | NA | NA | 13 | TRBV30
CASSFRTTTREQYF | TGTGCCAGCAGCTTCCGGACTACTACCCGTGAGCAGTACTTC | TRBJ2-7 | NA | NA | 14 | TRBV5-6
CASSPTGTGVSDTQYF | TGTGCCAGCAGTCCTACCGGGACAGGGGTATCAGATACGCAGTATTTT | TRBJ2-3 | TRBD1 | NA | 16 | TRBV28
CASSQDHWGTNYGYTF | TGTGCCAGCAGCCAAGATCACTGGGGGACTAACTATGGCTACACCTTC | TRBJ1-2 | NA | NA | 16 | TRBV4-2
CASSLPNRNTEAFF | TGTGCCAGCAGCCTCCCCAATAGGAACACTGAAGCTTTCTTT | TRBJ1-1 | NA | NA | 14 | TRBV11-2
CASSFSTSGSTYEQYF | TGTGCCAGCAGTTTTTCGACTAGCGGGTCAACCTACGAGCAGTACTTC | TRBJ2-7 | TRBD2 | NA | 16 | TRBV6-5
CASSSHVRETQYF | TGTGCCAGCAGCTCCCATGTACGAGAGACCCAGTACTTC | TRBJ2-5 | NA | few | 13 | TRBV11-3
CASSEVSYEQYF | TGTGCCAGCAGTGAGGTCAGCTACGAGCAGTACTTC | TRBJ2-7 | NA | NA | 12 | TRBV6-1